The TCR beta chain described here comes from a study of blood T cell repertoires in COVID-19. TCRdb keeps only in-frame clones here, not all; method: immunoSEQ multiplex PCR. Among 52,000 or so clones, less than 90% were seen once, and the ten largest hold more than 7%. V was pared by 4 bases and J by 5 bases, with 12 bases of the junction left unmatched. The CDR3 is 16 amino acids. The germline CDR1 and CDR2 sequences are SEHNR and FQNEAQ (reference sequence). The specimen sequenced was peripheral blood. This TCR came from a woman aged 70-85 years with active COVID-19. The rearrangement uses TRBV7-9 and TRBJ2-7; 9 positions agree with TRBD1. The CDR3 DNA is TGTGCCAGCAGCTCCCCTAGGGGACAGGGCGTCCACGAGCAGTACTTC. Translated, it gives CASSSPRGQGVHEQYF.